This T cell receptor (beta chain) was profiled in a study of identical twins. The length of the CDR3 is 16 residues. Each CDR3 protein gets one entry after TCRdb re-called the 5' RACE reads with MiXCR. The table lists under 250,000 distinct CDR3 sequences, around 7.6% of them singletons, with under 7% in the top ten. The sample holds many counts of this clonotype. This same sample was also part of a study on yellow fever vaccine responses in identical twins.

The rearrangement links TRBV21-1 to TRBJ2-4. TRBV21-1 is termed a pseudogene. This clonotype was obtained from a woman aged 18-29 years in good health. The sample comprised CD8+ T cells sorted from blood. The CDR3 nucleotides are TGTGCCAGCAGCAAAGAAGAGGTCAGGGCCAAAAACATTCAGTACTTC. Encoded protein: CASSKEEVRAKNIQYF.